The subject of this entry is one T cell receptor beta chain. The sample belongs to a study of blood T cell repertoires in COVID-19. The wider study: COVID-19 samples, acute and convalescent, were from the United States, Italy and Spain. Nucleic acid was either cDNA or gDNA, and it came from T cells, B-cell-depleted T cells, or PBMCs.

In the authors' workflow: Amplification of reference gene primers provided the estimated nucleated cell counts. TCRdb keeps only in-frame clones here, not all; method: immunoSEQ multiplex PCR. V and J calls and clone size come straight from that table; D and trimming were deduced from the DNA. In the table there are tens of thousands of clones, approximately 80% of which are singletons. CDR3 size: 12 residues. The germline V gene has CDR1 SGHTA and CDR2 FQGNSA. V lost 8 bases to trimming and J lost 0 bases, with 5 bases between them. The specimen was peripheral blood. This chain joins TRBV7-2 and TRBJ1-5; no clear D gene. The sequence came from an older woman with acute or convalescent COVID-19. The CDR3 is CASSRSNQPQHF. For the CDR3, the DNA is TGTGCCAGCTCCCGTAGCAATCAGCCCCAGCATTTT.